These 5 T cell receptor beta chains share one sample of origin, sequenced in a study of Ad26.COV2.S vaccination and SARS-CoV-2 variants. Treatment indicated: roughly 18 received Ad26.COV2.S at low or high dose, single or two shots; about 5 received placebo; per-sample allocation not given. Sampling occurred on day 63 after the first vaccine or placebo injection. Generated by immunoSEQ multiplex PCR, the TCRdb table keeps only in-frame clones and is missing some. The data contain roughly 700,000 clones, roughly 90% of them singletons. The sequenced sample was peripheral blood, obtained in a trial of Ad26.COV2.S vaccine versus placebo. The receptor set was obtained from a person aged 18 to 65 who received the Ad26.COV2.S COVID-19 vaccine or a placebo.

There are many counts of this clone. The CDR3 DNA sequence: TGTGCCAGCAGCCCGCACAGATACGAGCAGTACTTC. This codes for CASSPHRYEQYF. The J gene is TRBJ2-7, the V gene TRBV3-1 (or the pseudogene TRBV3-2); unclear D gene. The CDR3 runs to 12 residues. Germline CDR1 and CDR2: LGHDT and YNNKEL (reference sequence). V lost 4 bases to trimming and J lost 4 bases, with 8 bases between them.

The V call is TRBV10-2, the J call TRBJ2-7; 14 nucleotides align to TRBD2. Trimming took 5 bases from V and 5 from J; bases not matched to a gene: 5. Germline V gene data show CDR1 as WSHSY and CDR2 as SAAADI. This CDR3 is built from 15 residues. CDR3 protein: CASSTGTSGSNEQYF. CDR3 nucleotides: TGCGCCAGCAGTACCGGGACTAGCGGGAGCAACGAGCAGTACTTC.

This sequence joins TRBV4-1 and TRBJ1-1; 8 bases line up with TRBD1. The V and J ends lost 4 bases and 3 bases, in that order; junction bases with no gene match: 7. The CDR3 covers 15 residues. Germline V lookup: CDR1 MGHRA, CDR2 YSYEKL. CDR3 DNA: TGCGCCAGCAGCCTCGGACAGGGAGTTTACACTGAAGCTTTCTTT. It encodes CASSLGQGVYTEAFF.

The chain couples TRBV11-3 to TRBJ1-1; tentative D call: TRBD1 (5 bases). Trimming left V 1 base short and J 6 bases short, with 12 bases between. Germline CDR1 and CDR2: SGHNT and YENEEA. CDR3 length: 14 amino acids. The CDR3 here is CASSLGGLGAEAFF. The CDR3 nucleotides are TGTGCCAGCAGCTTAGGGGGCCTTGGGGCTGAAGCTTTCTTT.

The genes are TRBV6-6 and TRBJ1-5; D is unresolved. The V gene's germline CDR1 is MNHNY and CDR2 SVGAGI (reference sequence). Deletions cut 8 bases from V and 3 bases from J, with 14 bases between. CDR3 length: 14 amino acids. CDR3 in DNA: TGTGCCAGCGCAGAACCTCCGAACAATCAGCCCCAGCATTTT. It yields the protein CASAEPPNNQPQHF.